Listed below are T cell receptor beta chains from one sample, sequenced in a study of T-cell memory formation after mild COVID-19. Using its own MiXCR run on the 5' RACE reads, TCRdb lists one record per CDR3 protein. The repertoire has 450,000 to 650,000 distinct CDR3 sequences, roughly a fifth of them found once; the top ten carry roughly 8.3%. The sample taken for sequencing was PBMCs or a T cell subset sorted from them (not recorded which). The receptors stem from an adult woman who had mild COVID-19 (a few samples of this study predate the infection). Cell type and time point are not known. Each CDR3 is given with its conserved first and last residue. Each record gives: clone size, D gene, V gene, J gene, CDR3 DNA, CDR3 protein. A D gene is named only where the DNA matches it firmly. Some rows have no size entry. The others give once, few or many, or a class for an expanded clone.

size: -; D: -; V: TRBV10-3; J: TRBJ2-7; DNA: TGTGCCATCACGCGAGGCAGGGACTACGAGCAGTACTTC; CDR3: CAITRGRDYEQYF
size: -; D: -; V: TRBV3-1; J: TRBJ1-2; DNA: TGTGCCAGCAGCCAAGAGTCGGGGAATGGCTACACCTTC; CDR3: CASSQESGNGYTF
size: -; D: TRBD2; V: TRBV3-1; J: TRBJ2-1; DNA: TGTGCCAGCAGCCTAGGACTAGCGGGATATGAGCAGTTCTTC; CDR3: CASSLGLAGYEQFF
size: few; D: -; V: TRBV24-1; J: TRBJ1-2; DNA: TGTGCCACCAGTGCCGTCGACAGCCGGATAAGTGGCTACACCTTC; CDR3: CATSAVDSRISGYTF
size: -; D: -; V: TRBV20-1; J: TRBJ1-5; DNA: TGCAGTGCTAGAGATGGGGGAATGGGCAATCAGCCCCAGCATTTT; CDR3: CSARDGGMGNQPQHF
size: few; D: -; V: TRBV7-9; J: TRBJ2-1; DNA: TGTGCCAGCAGCGCAAACAGGGCTTCGCGCAATGAGCAGTTCTTC; CDR3: CASSANRASRNEQFF
size: -; D: -; V: TRBV11-3; J: TRBJ2-5; DNA: TGTGCCAGCAGCTTAGTCGGCCTCAGGAGGGGTGAGACCCAGTACTTC; CDR3: CASSLVGLRRGETQYF
size: -; D: -; V: TRBV6-2/TRBV6-3; J: TRBJ2-5; DNA: TGTGCCAGCATCTCCAGGGACGGGACCCAGTACTTC; CDR3: CASISRDGTQYF
size: few; D: -; V: TRBV6-1; J: TRBJ1-1; DNA: TGTGCCAGCAGTGAAAGGGGAGCCACTGAAGCTTTCTTT; CDR3: CASSERGATEAFF
size: -; D: TRBD1; V: TRBV6-1; J: TRBJ1-3; DNA: TGTGCCAGCGATACAGGGGGCACTGGAAACACCATATATTTT; CDR3: CASDTGGTGNTIYF
size: -; D: -; V: TRBV5-1; J: TRBJ1-2; DNA: TGCGCCAGCAGCTCGCGTGTAGACGACTATGGCTACACCTTC; CDR3: CASSSRVDDYGYTF
size: -; D: -; V: TRBV27; J: TRBJ1-4; DNA: TGTGCCAGCAGTACGACTTCGAGAAATGAAAAACTGTTTTTT; CDR3: CASSTTSRNEKLFF
size: -; D: -; V: TRBV12-3/TRBV12-4; J: TRBJ1-2; DNA: TGTGCCAGCAGTCGGAGCGCCAGGGGCTACACCTTC; CDR3: CASSRSARGYTF
size: few; D: -; V: TRBV10-3; J: TRBJ1-2; DNA: TGTGCCATCAGATCGGAACCAGAGTCTAACTATGGCTACACCTTC; CDR3: CAIRSEPESNYGYTF
size: -; D: -; V: TRBV29-1; J: TRBJ1-1; DNA: TGCAGCGTTGACCACGACCCGAACACTGAAGCTTTCTTT; CDR3: CSVDHDPNTEAFF
size: -; D: TRBD1; V: TRBV29-1; J: TRBJ1-2; DNA: TGCAGCGTTGACAGGGGGTCCTTAGCTAACTATGGCTACACCTTC; CDR3: CSVDRGSLANYGYTF
size: few; D: -; V: TRBV12-3/TRBV12-4; J: TRBJ1-1; DNA: TGTGCCAGCAGAAGACAGATCACAACTGAAGCTTTCTTT; CDR3: CASRRQITTEAFF
size: few; D: TRBD1; V: TRBV29-1; J: TRBJ2-3; DNA: TGCAGCGTTGTCCCGGGACGGGTGACAGGGTACGATACGCAGTATTTT; CDR3: CSVVPGRVTGYDTQYF
size: -; D: -; V: TRBV24-1; J: TRBJ2-3; DNA: TGTGCCACCAGTGATCGGGAGGATACGCAGTATTTT; CDR3: CATSDREDTQYF
size: few; D: TRBD1; V: TRBV6-5; J: TRBJ2-7; DNA: TGTGCCAGCAGTTACGGGACAGACTCCTACGAGCAGTACTTC; CDR3: CASSYGTDSYEQYF
size: few; D: -; V: TRBV3-1; J: TRBJ1-2; DNA: TGTGCCAGCAGCCAAGACACCCACTATGGCTACACCTTC; CDR3: CASSQDTHYGYTF
size: few; D: TRBD2; V: TRBV20-1; J: TRBJ2-3; DNA: TGCAGTGCACGCAGAACCGGGACTAGCGGGGATTTTCGGCTCACAGATACGCAGTATTTT; CDR3: CSARRTGTSGDFRLTDTQYF
size: few; D: -; V: TRBV7-8; J: TRBJ2-1; DNA: TGTGCCAGCAGCTTAGGGAGACAGGTCCGGGATGAGCAGTTCTTC; CDR3: CASSLGRQVRDEQFF
size: -; D: -; V: TRBV20-1; J: TRBJ1-2; DNA: TGCAGTGCTAGAGATATGAACCGGGACCCGGGGCGCTACACCTTC; CDR3: CSARDMNRDPGRYTF
size: -; D: -; V: TRBV25-1; J: TRBJ2-3; DNA: TGTGCCAGCACGCGCGGACAGCTCCTCTTGGATACGCAGTATTTT; CDR3: CASTRGQLLLDTQYF